The next 30 T cell receptor beta chains were all read from a single sample in a study of OX40 agonist ivuxolimab in advanced cancers. Library creation used the immunoSEQ multiplex PCR assay. TCRdb retrieved this table from immuneACCESS and kept in-frame rearrangements only. Not all clones are present; in checked studies, unresolved V genes account for under half, and no reason is known for the remainder. In all, the sample holds tens of thousands of clones, and approximately 92% of those were seen once. 0.94% of the sample lies in the top ten. The material was CD4+ or CD8+ T cells sorted from blood, obtained in a trial of the OX40 agonist ivuxolimab. These receptors originate from an adult with an advanced solid tumor such as melanoma, head and neck, liver or kidney cancer.

The chain has TRBV11-3 and TRBJ2-7; 9 nucleotides align to TRBD1. The V and J ends lost 5 bases and 4 bases, in that order; junction bases with no gene match: 12. Germline-derived CDR1 and CDR2 are SGHNT and YENEEA. This CDR3 comprises 16 residues. CDR3 sequence reads: CASSTRDRATPYEQYF. Written as DNA, the CDR3 is TGTGCCAGCAGCACCCGGGACAGGGCTACCCCTTACGAGCAGTACTTC.

By sample fraction, this clone is medium-sized (0.01 to 0.1%). This sequence joins TRBV9 and TRBJ1-1; no reliable D call. CDR1 and CDR2 (germline): SGDLS, YYNGEE. The CDR3 covers 14 residues. V was trimmed by 4 bases and J by 0 bases, leaving 10 bases between them. The CDR3 DNA reads TGTGCCAGCAGCCCCTTTGGGGTGAACACTGAAGCTTTCTTT. It specifies CASSPFGVNTEAFF.

The genes are TRBV13 and TRBJ2-7, with no clear D. CDR3 length: 16 amino acids. The V and J ends lost 5 bases and 3 bases respectively, with 20 bases between them. Germline CDR1 is PRHDT and CDR2 is FYEKMQ (reference sequence). The DNA for the CDR3 is TGTGCCAGCAGCCCGAGTGGAAAGTTCCTTTTCTACGAGCAGTACTTC. This sequence encodes CASSPSGKFLFYEQYF.

This chain joins TRBV7-2 and TRBJ1-5; weak D call: TRBD1 (6 bases). CDR1 is SGHTA and CDR2 is FQGNSA in the germline V gene. Trimming took off 3 bases at V and 6 bases at J, with 12 bases between the two ends. This CDR3 is built from 14 residues. CDR3 loop: CASSLGHAGQPQHF. For the CDR3, the DNA is TGTGCCAGCAGCTTGGGACATGCGGGTCAGCCCCAGCATTTT.

This chain links TRBV5-4 with TRBJ2-6; TRBD1 matches at 12 bases. Germline V lookup: CDR1 SGHNT, CDR2 YYREEE (reference sequence). This CDR3 has 16 amino acids. Trimming took 0 bases from V and 12 from J; bases not matched to a gene: 7. CDR3 coding DNA: TGTGCCAGCAGCTTGGGCCGGGACAGGGGGCTTGGCGTCCTGACTTTC. Residues: CASSLGRDRGLGVLTF.

The gene calls are TRBV2 and TRBJ2-2; D might be TRBD2 (5 bases). The germline V and J ends were trimmed by 1 base and 8 bases, with 14 bases remaining between them. The CDR3 extends over 15 amino acids. Per the germline V gene, CDR1 is SNHLY and CDR2 is FYNNEI. In DNA form, the CDR3 reads TGTGCCAGCAGTGAAGGGCGGGTCCCAGGAGGGGAGCTGTTTTTT. Translating gives CASSEGRVPGGELFF.

V usage is TRBV5-1 and J usage is TRBJ2-5, with 9 bases aligning to TRBD2. With 0 bases clipped from V and 4 bases from J, the junction kept 7 bases outside the gene matches. Per the germline V gene, CDR1 is SGHRS and CDR2 is YFSETQ. The CDR3 length is 16 residues. CDR3 DNA sequence: TGCGCCAGCAGCTTGGCCCCAGCGGGGGGAGGAGAGACCCAGTACTTC. It encodes CASSLAPAGGGETQYF.

The rearrangement uses TRBV5-1 and TRBJ2-1; D gene ambiguous. Trimming took off 0 bases at V and 3 bases at J, with 16 bases between the two ends. CDR3 length equals 17 residues. Germline values: CDR1 SGHRS, CDR2 YFSETQ. CDR3 nucleotide sequence: TGCGCCAGCAGCTTGGGTCAAAGTTTAAGGAACTACAATGAGCAGTTCTTC. It is translated as CASSLGQSLRNYNEQFF.

This rearrangement joins TRBV7-8 to TRBJ2-7; D may be TRBD1 (5 bases). Trimming took 5 bases from V and 2 from J, leaving 16 bases between them. In germline, CDR1 is SGHVS, CDR2 FQNEAQ. The CDR3 covers 15 residues. The CDR3 loop is CASSLPGPGTYEQYF. For the CDR3, the DNA is TGTGCCAGCAGCCTACCAGGCCCAGGGACCTACGAGCAGTACTTC. The whole variable domain, filled in from reference TRBV7-8 and TRBJ2-7, reads GAGVSQSPRYKVAKRGQDVALRCDPISGHVSLFWYQQALGQGPEFLTYFQNEAQLDKSGLPSDRFFAERPEGSVSTLKIQRTQQEDSAVYLCASSLPGPGTYEQYFGPGTRLTVT.

V and J are TRBV14 and TRBJ1-6; D possibly corresponds to TRBD1 (6 bases). Trimming left V 4 bases short and J 6 bases short, with 10 bases between. The CDR3 length is 14 residues. CDR1 SGHDN and CDR2 FVKESK come from the germline V gene. CDR3 in amino acids: CASSRGAGNSPLHF. The CDR3, as DNA: TGTGCCAGCAGCCGGGGGGCCGGTAATTCACCCCTCCACTTT.

V and J are TRBV5-1 and TRBJ2-2, with 14 bases lining up with TRBD2. The V and J ends lost 4 bases and 7 bases, in that order; junction bases with no gene match: 9. Germline values: CDR1 SGHRS, CDR2 YFSETQ. The CDR3 covers 17 residues. The CDR3 nucleotides are TGCGCCAGCAGCCTGGAAGGACTAGCGGGGGGAGTCGGGGAGCTGTTTTTT. Protein sequence: CASSLEGLAGGVGELFF.

This chain joins TRBV10-3 and TRBJ2-1; D possibly corresponds to TRBD2 (6 bases). The CDR3 runs 13 residues. Deletions cut 5 bases from V and 4 bases from J, with 9 bases between. Germline V gene lookup returns CDR1 ENHRY and CDR2 SYGVKD. For the CDR3, the DNA is TGTGCCATCAGTCGGGAGCTTTACAATGAGCAGTTCTTC. Its protein product is CAISRELYNEQFF.

A single count supports this clone. The chain has TRBV18 and TRBJ2-1; a possible D gene is TRBD2 (6 bases). The CDR3 sequence is 16 residues long. V gave up 3 bases and J gave up 0 bases, with 12 bases separating them. The germline V gene has CDR1 KGHSH and CDR2 LQKENI. The CDR3 nucleotides are TGTGCCAGCTCACCCTCGGAGGGAAGCTCCTACAATGAGCAGTTCTTC. Translation: CASSPSEGSSYNEQFF.

This chain uses TRBV7-3 with TRBJ2-5, with a tentative D call TRBD1 (5 bases). This CDR3 has 12 residues. The ends were cut back, 1 base at V and 5 bases at J, with 5 bases in the middle. Germline assignment: CDR1 SGHTA and CDR2 FQGTGA. For the CDR3, the DNA is TGTGCCAGCAGCTTAAAGGGGGAGACCCAGTACTTC. Protein product: CASSLKGETQYF.

This chain uses TRBV6-5 with TRBJ1-1, with D unclear. The CDR3 loop spans 13 amino acids. V was trimmed by 11 bases and J by 7 bases, leaving 20 bases between them. Germline assignment: CDR1 MNHEY and CDR2 SVGAGI. CDR3 DNA: TGTGCCGCGAAGGGTCCAATGAAGGTTGAAGCTTTCTTT. Amino acid sequence: CAAKGPMKVEAFF.

The chain employs TRBV6-4 and TRBJ1-6; 7 bases are a match to TRBD1. This CDR3 is built from 14 residues. The germline gives CDR1 MRHNA, CDR2 SNTAGT. V lost 4 bases, J lost 6 bases, and 3 bases stayed unmatched. CDR3 sequence reads: CASSVGQPNSPLHF. In DNA form, the CDR3 reads TGTGCCAGCAGTGTGGGACAGCCTAATTCACCCCTCCACTTT.

This clone has only a few counts. This sequence joins TRBV7-9 and TRBJ1-4; D is unclear. The CDR3 has 14 residues. Germline V gene lookup returns CDR1 SEHNR and CDR2 FQNEAQ (reference sequence). Trimming took 0 bases from V and 6 from J, leaving 8 bases between them. In DNA, the CDR3 is TGTGCCAGCAGCTTAGCGGAAGCCGATGAAAAACTGTTTTTT. Protein sequence: CASSLAEADEKLFF.

The chain combines TRBV2 with TRBJ2-1; 8 bases fit TRBD2. The length of the CDR3 is 13 residues. In germline, CDR1 is SNHLY, CDR2 FYNNEI. V lost 6 bases to trimming and J lost 3 bases; unmatched junction nucleotides: 1. The CDR3 sequence is CASRGLVYNEQFF. In DNA, the CDR3 is TGTGCCAGCAGGGGACTAGTCTACAATGAGCAGTTCTTC.

The rearrangement links TRBV18 to TRBJ2-7; D may be TRBD1 (6 bases). The CDR3 spans 12 residues. The germline CDR1 and CDR2 sequences are KGHSH and LQKENI. Trimming removed 6 bases from V and 7 bases from J, with 13 bases in between. In DNA form, the CDR3 reads TGTGCCAGCTCTTCGGGACAAGGGGAGCAGTACTTC. It translates to CASSSGQGEQYF.

The chain carries TRBV10-3 and TRBJ2-7, with TRBD2 matching 7 bases. The CDR3 is 18 amino acids. V was clipped by 0 bases and J by 0 bases; unmatched bases: 11. CDR1 is ENHRY, CDR2 SYGVKD, per germline. Here the CDR3 DNA reads TGTGCCATCAGTGAGTCCCTCACCCTAGCGGACCGCTCCTACGAGCAGTACTTC. Protein sequence: CAISESLTLADRSYEQYF.

The genes are TRBV10-2 and TRBJ2-3, with TRBD1 identical over 8 bases. The CDR3 loop spans 15 amino acids. Germline CDR1 is WSHSY and CDR2 is SAAADI. V was clipped by 2 bases and J by 3 bases; unmatched bases: 4. Here the CDR3 reads CASSEGRGPTDTQYF. For the CDR3, the DNA is TGCGCCAGCAGTGAGGGCAGGGGGCCGACAGATACGCAGTATTTT.

This chain connects TRBV6-1 to TRBJ1-2; tentative D call: TRBD1 (5 bases). V was shortened by 2 bases and J by 3 bases, with 7 bases between the two germline ends. This CDR3 comprises 13 residues. Germline-derived CDR1 and CDR2 are MNHNS and SASEGT. CDR3 sequence reads: CASSEPGHYGYTF. The CDR3 DNA reads TGTGCCAGCAGTGAACCAGGGCACTATGGCTACACCTTC.

The rearrangement links TRBV13 to TRBJ2-3; D may be TRBD1 or TRBD2 (6 bases each). The V gene's germline CDR1 is PRHDT and CDR2 FYEKMQ (reference sequence). This CDR3 is 18 amino acids long. With 4 bases removed from V and 0 bases from J, the gap between germline ends came to 20 bases. DNA of the CDR3: TGTGCCAGCAGCTCCACGGGGTGGAGGGGGGCTAGCACAGATACGCAGTATTTT. As protein: CASSSTGWRGASTDTQYF.

The gene calls are TRBV7-3 and TRBJ2-1; 13 positions agree with TRBD2. The ends lost 2 bases at V and 8 bases at J; junction bases unmatched: 6. Germline assignment: CDR1 SGHTA and CDR2 FQGTGA. The CDR3 has 16 residues. CDR3 loop: CASSLRLAGGRDEQFF. The CDR3 region has the DNA TGTGCCAGCAGCTTACGACTAGCGGGAGGACGGGATGAGCAGTTCTTC.

The chain couples TRBV9 to TRBJ1-6, with 10 bases lining up with TRBD1. The CDR3 is 15 residues long. V lost 3 bases to trimming and J lost 5 bases; unmatched junction nucleotides: 2. The V gene's germline CDR1 is SGDLS and CDR2 YYNGEE. The CDR3 loop reads CASSGGQGNNSPLHF. The CDR3 bases are TGTGCCAGCAGCGGGGGACAGGGGAATAATTCACCCCTCCACTTT.

The V gene is TRBV4-2, the J gene TRBJ1-2; D perhaps matches TRBD1 (5 bases). Between the trimmed V and J ends, which lost 2 bases and 4 bases, there was a span of 14 bases. Germline CDR1 is LGHNA and CDR2 is YNFKEQ. The CDR3 runs to 15 residues. The CDR3 DNA follows: TGTGCCAGCAGCCAACAGAGAAACCAGGGCTATGGCTACACCTTC. Translated: CASSQQRNQGYGYTF.

The J gene is TRBJ2-7, the V gene TRBV21-1; the table's D call, TRBD2, has no DNA check behind it. TRBV21-1 is listed as a pseudogene. The CDR3 sequence is 18 residues long. The chain's CDR3 is CASSIKHGLAGGPGEQYF. CDR3 DNA: TGTGCCAGCAGCATAAAACACGGACTAGCGGGAGGGCCTGGGGAGCAGTACTTC.

This chain uses TRBV5-1 with TRBJ1-1; D is unresolved. This CDR3 is built from 16 residues. Germline CDR1 SGHRS, CDR2 YFSETQ. Between the trimmed V and J ends, which lost 4 bases and 2 bases, there was a span of 18 bases. Here the CDR3 DNA reads TGCGCCAGCAGCCCGAGGTTAAGAAGCCAAAACACTGAAGCTTTCTTT. It translates to CASSPRLRSQNTEAFF.

This chain joins TRBV6-4 and TRBJ2-2; D possibly corresponds to TRBD2 (6 bases). This CDR3 is built from 17 residues. V gave up 5 bases and J gave up 3 bases, with 19 bases separating them. Germline values: CDR1 MRHNA, CDR2 SNTAGT. The CDR3 DNA is TGTGCCAGCAGTCCGAGGGGAGGCAATTTGGACACCGGGGAGCTGTTTTTT. Amino acids: CASSPRGGNLDTGELFF.

V is TRBV5-5 and J is TRBJ1-1; D perhaps matches TRBD1 (6 bases). CDR1 SGHKS and CDR2 YYEKEE come from the germline V gene (reference sequence). The CDR3 has 15 residues. Trimming cost V 0 bases and J 5 bases, with 14 bases left between them. For the CDR3, the DNA is TGTGCCAGCAGCTTGGCTTCAGGGGTCGGAACTGAAGCTTTCTTT. Translation: CASSLASGVGTEAFF.